The 27 T cell receptor beta chains presented below share a single source sample, sequenced in a study of cytomegalovirus exposure and HLA in healthy donors. PCR involved 60 Vbeta and 13 Jbeta primers. Sequencing was performed with immunoSEQ multiplex PCR; in TCRdb, only in-frame clones are kept and a portion is missing. This repertoire shows 250,000 or so clones, approximately 82% found once; its top ten account for around 8.6%. Sequencing was done on a sample of PBMCs. These receptors all stem from an older woman in good health and CMV-seropositive.

The V gene is TRBV19, the J gene TRBJ2-5; a weak D match, TRBD2 (5 bases). Trimming left V 4 bases short and J 0 bases short, with 12 bases between. Germline loops: CDR1 LNHDA, CDR2 SQIVND (reference sequence). The CDR3 spans 15 residues. The CDR3 region is CASSREMQNQETQYF. For the CDR3, the DNA is TGTGCCAGTAGTAGGGAGATGCAAAACCAAGAGACCCAGTACTTC.

This rearrangement joins TRBV5-6 to TRBJ1-2, with D hard to call. Germline loops: CDR1 SGHDT, CDR2 YYEEEE. The CDR3 totals 12 residues. V was shortened by 0 bases and J by 6 bases, with 6 bases between the two germline ends. In nucleotides, the CDR3 is TGTGCCAGCAGCTTGGCCGGTGATGGCTACACCTTC. The encoded protein is CASSLAGDGYTF.

The chain links TRBV5-5 to TRBJ1-1, with D perhaps matching TRBD1 (6 bases). This CDR3 has 13 amino acids. Germline V gives CDR1 SGHKS, CDR2 YYEKEE (reference sequence). Trimming removed 4 bases from V and 5 bases from J, with 12 bases in between. The CDR3 region is CASSKGDTTEAFF. DNA for the CDR3: TGTGCCAGCAGCAAAGGGGACACGACTGAAGCTTTCTTT. Based on the CDR3 plus reference TRBV5-5 and TRBJ1-1, the full variable domain is DAGVTQSPTHLIKTRGQQVTLRCSPISGHKSVSWYQQVLGQGPQFIFQYYEKEERGRGNFPDRFSARQFPNYSSELNVNALLLGDSALYLCASSKGDTTEAFFGQGTRLTVV.

The V call is TRBV7-2, the J call TRBJ1-1, with D perhaps TRBD1 (6 bases). V was cut by 7 bases and J by 2 bases, with 11 bases left in between. Germline V gene sequence: CDR1 SGHTA, CDR2 FQGNSA. The length of the CDR3 is 13 residues. CDR3 sequence: CASTQGYNTEAFF. In nucleotides, the CDR3 is TGTGCCAGCACCCAGGGGTATAACACTGAAGCTTTCTTT.

This clone was detected once. The rearrangement links TRBV6-1 to TRBJ1-5; no reliable D call. The CDR3 is made up of 15 amino acids. The V end lost 6 bases, the J end lost 1 base, and 13 bases lay between the germline ends. Germline CDR1 and CDR2: MNHNS and SASEGT. In DNA form, the CDR3 reads TGTGCCAGCAGGCTAGCCCGGTTGAGCAATCAGCCCCAGCATTTT. It is translated as CASRLARLSNQPQHF.

The genes are TRBV6-1 and TRBJ1-2; 10 positions match TRBD1. The J segment lost 7 bases and the V segment lost 6 bases, leaving 11 bases of the junction unmatched. CDR3 length: 15 amino acids. Germline CDR1 reads MNHNS; CDR2 reads SASEGT. The CDR3 loop is CASRKPGQGSFGYTF. As DNA, the CDR3 is TGTGCCAGCAGGAAGCCGGGACAGGGGTCTTTTGGCTACACCTTC.

The V and J genes are TRBV27 and TRBJ1-5; D may be TRBD1 (6 bases). CDR1 and CDR2 from the germline V gene are MNHEY and SMNVEV (reference sequence). The germline V and J ends were trimmed by 4 bases and 3 bases, with 19 bases remaining between them. This CDR3 spans 17 amino acids. The chain's CDR3 is CASSSGLRTAHNQPQHF. CDR3 DNA: TGTGCCAGCAGTTCGGGTCTAAGGACAGCACACAATCAGCCCCAGCATTTT.

The CDR3 is CSVSRWGNTEAFF. Written as DNA, the CDR3 is TGCAGCGTTAGCAGGTGGGGCAACACTGAAGCTTTCTTT. The chain recombines TRBV29-1 with TRBJ1-1; possible D gene TRBD1, 5 bases. The V gene's germline CDR1 is SQVTM and CDR2 ANQGSEA. The CDR3 totals 13 residues. Trimming stripped 5 bases from V and 2 bases from J, with 12 bases between.

This chain uses TRBV28 with TRBJ2-7; no definite D call. The CDR3 length is 10 residues. Germline CDR1 reads MDHEN; CDR2 reads SYDVKM. V lost 6 bases and J 4 bases, leaving 4 bases between the germline ends. The CDR3 region is CASSRYEQYF. As DNA, the CDR3 is TGTGCCAGCAGCAGGTACGAGCAGTACTTC.

The genes are TRBV2 and TRBJ1-2, with D possibly TRBD1 on 6 matching bases. Trimming took off 8 bases at V and 5 bases at J, with 12 bases between the two ends. CDR1 and CDR2 from the germline V gene are SNHLY and FYNNEI. CDR3 length: 12 residues. The CDR3 sequence is CASERGIYGYTF. The CDR3, as DNA: TGTGCCAGCGAGAGGGGGATTTATGGCTACACCTTC.

The V and J genes are TRBV7-9 and TRBJ1-1; 7 bases are shared with TRBD1. CDR3 length equals 13 residues. Unmatched junction bases numbered 4, after V lost 5 bases and J lost 4 bases. CDR1 is SEHNR, CDR2 FQNEAQ, per germline (reference sequence). The DNA of the CDR3 is TGTGCCAGCAGCCGAGCAGGGGGCACTGAAGCTTTCTTT. It encodes CASSRAGGTEAFF.

This clone was seen a few times. This rearrangement joins TRBV7-9 to TRBJ2-5; TRBD2 might be the D (5 bases). Trimming took 3 bases from V and 2 from J, leaving 10 bases between them. Germline lookup yields CDR1 SEHNR and CDR2 FQNEAQ (reference sequence). The CDR3 runs to 14 residues. The CDR3 sequence: CASSFYSGQETQYF. Written as DNA, the CDR3 is TGTGCCAGCAGCTTTTATTCGGGACAAGAGACCCAGTACTTC.

This clone was seen only once. The V call is TRBV6-1, the J call TRBJ2-2; 8 bases align to TRBD1. Per the germline V gene, CDR1 is MNHNS and CDR2 is SASEGT. The trim removed 7 bases at V and 0 bases at J, leaving 4 bases unmatched. The CDR3 length is 15 residues. CDR3 coding DNA: TGTGCCAGCAACCGACAGGGGCCGAACACCGGGGAGCTGTTTTTT. Translated: CASNRQGPNTGELFF.

The chain has TRBV29-1 and TRBJ2-5; D is undetermined. Germline-derived CDR1 and CDR2 are SQVTM and ANQGSEA. This CDR3 has 12 residues. The V end lost 3 bases, the J end lost 3 bases, and 8 bases lay between the germline ends. CDR3 nucleotide sequence: TGCAGCGTTGAGGGCAAGAAAGAGACCCAGTACTTC. Its protein product is CSVEGKKETQYF. Full variable domain (rest looked up from reference TRBV29-1 and TRBJ2-5): SAVISQKPSRDICQRGTSLTIQCQVDSQVTMMFWYRQQPGQSLTLIATANQGSEATYESGFVIDKFPISRPNLTFSTLTVSNMSPEDSSIYLCSVEGKKETQYFGPGTRLLVL.

J is TRBJ1-1 and V is TRBV18; TRBD1 might be the D (5 bases). Germline assignment: CDR1 KGHSH and CDR2 LQKENI. This CDR3 region has 16 residues. Trimming pared 0 bases from V and 5 bases from J, leaving 16 bases between. CDR3 sequence reads: CASSPPGGGRGTEAFF. The CDR3, as DNA: TGTGCCAGCTCACCACCGGGGGGAGGGCGGGGGACTGAAGCTTTCTTT.

The rearrangement uses TRBV7-9 and TRBJ2-7; no clear D gene. CDR1 and CDR2 (germline): SEHNR, FQNEAQ (reference sequence). This CDR3 contains 12 residues. Between the trimmed V and J ends, which lost 5 bases and 0 bases, there was a span of 5 bases. The DNA for the CDR3 is TGTGCCAGCAGCGCCAGCTCCTACGAGCAGTACTTC. It specifies CASSASSYEQYF.

The V gene is TRBV7-9, the J gene TRBJ2-3; no clear D gene. Germline lookup yields CDR1 SEHNR and CDR2 FQNEAQ (reference sequence). V shed 2 bases and J shed 2 bases, with 11 bases lying between them. The CDR3 consists of 15 residues. CDR3 amino acids: CASSLLVLHTDTQYF. CDR3 coding DNA: TGTGCCAGCAGCTTATTGGTACTCCACACAGATACGCAGTATTTT.

The rearrangement uses TRBV10-2 and TRBJ2-1, with 8 bases aligning to TRBD2. V lost 8 bases to trimming and J lost 4 bases; unmatched junction nucleotides: 4. The CDR3 consists of 13 residues. Per germline, CDR1 WSHSY and CDR2 SAAADI. The CDR3 region has the DNA TGCGCCAGCCAACTAGCGGTTTACAATGAGCAGTTCTTC. This gives the protein CASQLAVYNEQFF.

Comments on this clone: At one end the junction does not follow the germline gene, possibly because of a read error. The genes are TRBV7-9 and TRBJ1-4; perhaps TRBD1 as D (5 bases). This CDR3 has 15 residues. Germline V gene data show CDR1 as SEHNR and CDR2 as FQNEAQ (reference sequence). CDR3 sequence (DNA): TGTTCCAGCAGCTCATGGGGCGTGGGGAATGAAAAACTGTTTTTT. It specifies CSSSSWGVGNEKLFF.

The chain joins TRBV27 to TRBJ2-7, with 9 positions matching TRBD2. The CDR3 has 16 residues. Germline loops: CDR1 MNHEY, CDR2 SMNVEV (reference sequence). Trimming removed 4 bases from V and 0 bases from J; junction bases left unmatched: 7. The CDR3, as DNA: TGTGCCAGCAGTTCCATAGCGGGAGCCACCTCCTACGAGCAGTACTTC. Its protein product is CASSSIAGATSYEQYF.

In its sample, this clone was seen a few times. The J gene is TRBJ1-1, the V gene TRBV6-4, with 7 bases fitting TRBD1. CDR1 and CDR2 from the germline V gene are MRHNA and SNTAGT. CDR3 length: 14 amino acids. With 6 bases clipped from V and 3 bases from J, the junction kept 7 bases outside the gene matches. The CDR3 nucleotides read TGTGCCAGCAGAAGGACAGGCCTGCACACTGAAGCTTTCTTT. Its translation: CASRRTGLHTEAFF.

The chain links TRBV19 to TRBJ1-3; D ambiguous. Trimming left V 1 base short and J 1 base short, with 14 bases between. CDR1 LNHDA and CDR2 SQIVND come from the germline V gene (reference sequence). The length of the CDR3 is 17 residues. The CDR3 spells CASSIAVRGISGNTIYF. DNA of the CDR3: TGTGCCAGTAGTATAGCGGTCCGGGGAATATCTGGAAACACCATATATTTT.

The chain joins TRBV28 to TRBJ2-1, with D unclear. V gave up 2 bases and J gave up 7 bases, with 6 bases separating them. Germline V gene data show CDR1 as MDHEN and CDR2 as SYDVKM. The CDR3 is 12 residues long. CDR3 nucleotide sequence: TGTGCCAGCAGTTTAGCGATGAATGAGCAGTTCTTC. Encoded protein: CASSLAMNEQFF.

J is TRBJ2-7 and V is TRBV2; D is unresolved. V lost 4 bases to trimming and J lost 5 bases, with 9 bases between them. CDR3 length: 12 residues. Germline V CDR1 and CDR2: SNHLY, FYNNEI. Here the CDR3 reads CASSGDAHEQYF. The DNA of the CDR3 is TGTGCCAGCAGTGGAGATGCGCACGAGCAGTACTTC.

This chain uses TRBV5-4 with TRBJ2-7; 13 bases line up with TRBD2. This CDR3 region has 16 residues. Germline V CDR1 and CDR2: SGHNT, YYREEE (reference sequence). The J segment lost 6 bases and the V segment lost 4 bases, leaving 10 bases of the junction unmatched. CDR3 protein: CASSPGSGTSGIEQYF. DNA of the CDR3: TGTGCCAGCAGCCCAGGCTCCGGGACTAGCGGGATCGAGCAGTACTTC. Full variable domain (missing parts from reference TRBV5-4 and TRBJ2-7): ETGVTQSPTHLIKTRGQQVTLRCSSQSGHNTVSWYQQALGQGPQFIFQYYREEENGRGNFPPRFSGLQFPNYSSELNVNALELDDSALYLCASSPGSGTSGIEQYFGPGTRLTVT.

The chain joins TRBV28 to TRBJ2-1; D is possibly TRBD2 (5 bases). CDR1 and CDR2 (germline): MDHEN, SYDVKM. CDR3 length equals 19 residues. V dropped 2 bases and J dropped 0 bases, with 20 bases sitting between them. CDR3 DNA: TGTGCCAGCAGTTTACGTGAAGTATACCGGACTTTCTCCTACAATGAGCAGTTCTTC. Protein product: CASSLREVYRTFSYNEQFF.

CDR3: CASRKAGAAYNEQFF. DNA for the CDR3: TGTGCCAGCAGGAAAGCGGGAGCGGCCTACAATGAGCAGTTCTTC. The chain is built from TRBV6-5 and TRBJ2-1, with 8 positions matching TRBD2. This CDR3 is 15 amino acids long. Trimming took 6 bases from V and 2 from J; bases not matched to a gene: 6. Germline V CDR1 and CDR2: MNHEY, SVGAGI.